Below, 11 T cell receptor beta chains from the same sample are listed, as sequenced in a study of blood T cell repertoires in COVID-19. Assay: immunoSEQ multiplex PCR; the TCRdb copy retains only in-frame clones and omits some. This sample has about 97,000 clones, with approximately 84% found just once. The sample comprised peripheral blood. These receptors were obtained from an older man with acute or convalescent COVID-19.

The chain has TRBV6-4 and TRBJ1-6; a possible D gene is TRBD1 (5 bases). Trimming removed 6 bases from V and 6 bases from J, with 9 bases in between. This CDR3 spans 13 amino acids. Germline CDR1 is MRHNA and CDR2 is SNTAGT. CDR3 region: CASRDSLNSPLHF. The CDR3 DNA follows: TGTGCCAGCAGAGACAGCCTTAATTCACCCCTCCACTTT.

The CDR3 DNA sequence: TGTGCCTGGAGTACAGGGCGCTATGGCTACACCTTC. It specifies CAWSTGRYGYTF. The rearrangement uses TRBV30 and TRBJ1-2, with a possible D match to TRBD1 (6 bases). The V and J ends lost 2 bases and 4 bases respectively, with 8 bases between them. This CDR3 region has 12 residues. The germline CDR1 and CDR2 sequences are GTSNPN and SVGIG (reference sequence).

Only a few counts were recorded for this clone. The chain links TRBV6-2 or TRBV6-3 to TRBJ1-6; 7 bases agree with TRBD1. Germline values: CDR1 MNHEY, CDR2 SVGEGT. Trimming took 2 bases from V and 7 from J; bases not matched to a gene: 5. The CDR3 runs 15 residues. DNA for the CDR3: TGTGCCAGCAGTTACGGGGGGACAGAAAATTCACCCCTCCACTTT. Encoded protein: CASSYGGTENSPLHF.

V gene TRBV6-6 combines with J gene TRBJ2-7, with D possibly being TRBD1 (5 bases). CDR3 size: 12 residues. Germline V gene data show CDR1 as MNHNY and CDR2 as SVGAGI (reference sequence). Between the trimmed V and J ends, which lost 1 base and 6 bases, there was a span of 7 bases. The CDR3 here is CASSYWGGEQYF. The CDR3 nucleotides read TGTGCCAGCAGTTACTGGGGCGGCGAGCAGTACTTC.

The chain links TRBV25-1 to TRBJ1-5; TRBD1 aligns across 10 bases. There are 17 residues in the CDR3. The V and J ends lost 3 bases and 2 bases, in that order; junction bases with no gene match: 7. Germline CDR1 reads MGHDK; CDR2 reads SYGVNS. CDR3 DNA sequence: TGTGCCAGCAGTGACGACAGGGGGCTCCGAGGCAATCAGCCCCAGCATTTT. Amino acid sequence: CASSDDRGLRGNQPQHF.

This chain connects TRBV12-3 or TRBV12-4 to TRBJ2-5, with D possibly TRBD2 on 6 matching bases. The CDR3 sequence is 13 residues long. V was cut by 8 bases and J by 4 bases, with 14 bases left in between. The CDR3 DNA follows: TGTGCCAGCCGTCCGGCGGGACTAGAGACCCAGTACTTC. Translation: CASRPAGLETQYF.

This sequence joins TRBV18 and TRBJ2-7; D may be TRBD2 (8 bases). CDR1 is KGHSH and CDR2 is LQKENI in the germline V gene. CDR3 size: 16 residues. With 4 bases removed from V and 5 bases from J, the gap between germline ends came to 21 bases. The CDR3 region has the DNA TGTGCCAGCTCACTCGGGAGGGGGAAAGGGGGCAACGAGCAGTACTTC. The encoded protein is CASSLGRGKGGNEQYF.

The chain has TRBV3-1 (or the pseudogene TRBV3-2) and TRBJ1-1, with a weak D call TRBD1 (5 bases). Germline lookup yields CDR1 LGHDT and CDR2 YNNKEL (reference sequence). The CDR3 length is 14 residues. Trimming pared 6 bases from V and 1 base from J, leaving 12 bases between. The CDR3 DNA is TGTGCCAGCAGGGATACCGACAGGAACACTGAAGCTTTCTTT. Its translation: CASRDTDRNTEAFF.

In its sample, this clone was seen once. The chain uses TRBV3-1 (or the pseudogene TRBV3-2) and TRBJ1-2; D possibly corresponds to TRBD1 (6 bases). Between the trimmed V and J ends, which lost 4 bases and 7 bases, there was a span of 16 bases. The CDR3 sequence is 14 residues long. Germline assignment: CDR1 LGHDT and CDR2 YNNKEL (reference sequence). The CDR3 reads CASSRSGGALGYTF. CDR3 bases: TGTGCCAGCAGCCGTTCGGGGGGGGCACTTGGCTACACCTTC.

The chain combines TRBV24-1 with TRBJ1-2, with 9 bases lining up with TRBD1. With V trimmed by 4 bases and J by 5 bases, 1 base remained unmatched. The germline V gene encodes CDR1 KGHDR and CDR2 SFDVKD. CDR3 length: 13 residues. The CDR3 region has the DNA TGTGCCACCAGTGACGGACAGGGGTATGGCTACACCTTC. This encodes CATSDGQGYGYTF.

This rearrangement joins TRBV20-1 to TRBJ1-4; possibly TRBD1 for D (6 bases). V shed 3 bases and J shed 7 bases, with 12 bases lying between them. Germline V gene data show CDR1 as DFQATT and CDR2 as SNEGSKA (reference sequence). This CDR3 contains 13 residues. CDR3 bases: TGCAGTGCTAGTTTAGGGGGTGGTGAAAAACTGTTTTTT. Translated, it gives CSASLGGGEKLFF.